The T cell receptor (beta chain) described here comes from a study of blood T cell repertoires in COVID-19. At the level of the study: The United States, Italy and Spain supplied acute and convalescent COVID-19 samples. The analysed material was cDNA or gDNA that came from T cells, B-cell-depleted T cells, or PBMCs.

Clones were read by immunoSEQ multiplex PCR, and TCRdb kept only the in-frame ones, dropping some. The sample comprises tens of thousands of clones, approximately 89% of which are singletons, and more than 5.5% rests with the top ten. Germline V gene sequence: CDR1 MNHEY, CDR2 SVGAGI. Trimming removed 6 bases at V and 3 bases at J, with 9 bases between. CDR3 length: 14 residues. The chain couples TRBV6-5 to TRBJ1-6; D perhaps matches TRBD1 (6 bases). Source material: peripheral blood. This clonotype was sampled from a woman older than 75 with acute or convalescent COVID-19. Here the CDR3 DNA reads TGTGCCAGCAGGGACAGTCTCTATAATTCACCCCTCCACTTT. This translates into CASRDSLYNSPLHF.